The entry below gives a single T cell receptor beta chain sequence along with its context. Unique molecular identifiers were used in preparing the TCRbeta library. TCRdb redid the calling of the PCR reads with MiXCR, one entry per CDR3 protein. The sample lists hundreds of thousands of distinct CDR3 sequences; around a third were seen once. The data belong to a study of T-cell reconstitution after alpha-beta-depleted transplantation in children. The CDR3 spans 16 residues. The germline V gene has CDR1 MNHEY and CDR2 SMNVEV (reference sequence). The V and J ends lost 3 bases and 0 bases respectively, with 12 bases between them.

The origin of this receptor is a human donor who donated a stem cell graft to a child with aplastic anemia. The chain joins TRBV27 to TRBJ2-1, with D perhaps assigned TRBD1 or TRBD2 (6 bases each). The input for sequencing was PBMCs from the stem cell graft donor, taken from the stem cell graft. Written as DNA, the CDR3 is TGTGCCAGCAGTTTTAGGGGGGCCACCTCCTACAATGAGCAGTTCTTC. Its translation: CASSFRGATSYNEQFF.